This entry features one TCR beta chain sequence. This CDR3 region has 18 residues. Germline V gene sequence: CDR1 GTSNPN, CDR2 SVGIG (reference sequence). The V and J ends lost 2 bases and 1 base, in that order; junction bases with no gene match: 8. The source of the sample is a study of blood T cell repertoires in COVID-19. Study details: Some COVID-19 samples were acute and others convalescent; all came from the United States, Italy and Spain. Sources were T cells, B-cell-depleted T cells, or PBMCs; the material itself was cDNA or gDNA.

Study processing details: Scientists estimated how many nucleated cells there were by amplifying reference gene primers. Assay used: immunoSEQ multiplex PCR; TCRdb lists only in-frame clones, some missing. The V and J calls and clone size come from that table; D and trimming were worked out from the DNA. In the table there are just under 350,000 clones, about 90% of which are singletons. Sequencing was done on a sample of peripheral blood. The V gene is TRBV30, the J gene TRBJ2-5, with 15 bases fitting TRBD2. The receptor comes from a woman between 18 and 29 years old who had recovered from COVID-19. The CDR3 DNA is TGTGCCTGGAGTCTGGGACTAGCGGGAGGCCTTTCCCAAGAGACCCAGTACTTC. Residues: CAWSLGLAGGLSQETQYF.